This TCR beta chain was identified in a study of cytomegalovirus exposure and HLA in healthy donors. CDR3 length: 13 residues. The trim removed 6 bases at V and 5 bases at J, leaving 4 bases unmatched. The germline V gene encodes CDR1 MNHNY and CDR2 SVGAGI (reference sequence). Comments on this clone: Its specificity is unknown.

Vbeta (60) and Jbeta (13) primers were used in the PCR. Per the study methods: An analysis that came later counted 70 million to 100 million unique TCR beta chains, roughly 11 million shared. Profiling relied on immunoSEQ multiplex PCR, and the TCRdb table lists in-frame clones only, not all of them. V and J calls and clone size come straight from that table; D and trimming were deduced from the DNA. The sample includes about 160,000 clones, approximately 70% of them seen just once. Study results and limitations: The later analysis indicated that the majority of CMV-associated TCR beta chains appeared HLA-restricted.

The chain is built from TRBV6-6 and TRBJ1-1, with 9 nucleotides matching TRBD1. The origin of this receptor is a man aged 40-49 years in good health and CMV-seropositive. Specimen: PBMCs. The CDR3, as DNA: TGTGCCAGCAGACGGGACAGGGCGACTGAAGCTTTCTTT. This translates into CASRRDRATEAFF.